This T cell receptor beta chain was found in a study of blood T cell repertoires in COVID-19. Sequencing used immunoSEQ multiplex PCR; TCRdb keeps in-frame clones, though not all of them. Seen here are fewer than 130,000 clones, around 80% observed once, and the top ten hold approximately 3.9%. The sequencing sample was made of peripheral blood. The TCR sequence derives from a woman aged 80 or over with acute or convalescent COVID-19.

CDR3 nucleotide sequence: TGTGCCAGCAGTTCGGCCGGGACAGCGCCTGTTGGCCAGTTCTTC. Translating it yields CASSSAGTAPVGQFF. The chain links TRBV28 to TRBJ2-1; the match to TRBD1 covers 7 bases. CDR3 length: 15 residues. Germline lookup yields CDR1 MDHEN and CDR2 SYDVKM. J gave up 13 bases and V 4 bases, and 16 bases lay outside the gene matches.